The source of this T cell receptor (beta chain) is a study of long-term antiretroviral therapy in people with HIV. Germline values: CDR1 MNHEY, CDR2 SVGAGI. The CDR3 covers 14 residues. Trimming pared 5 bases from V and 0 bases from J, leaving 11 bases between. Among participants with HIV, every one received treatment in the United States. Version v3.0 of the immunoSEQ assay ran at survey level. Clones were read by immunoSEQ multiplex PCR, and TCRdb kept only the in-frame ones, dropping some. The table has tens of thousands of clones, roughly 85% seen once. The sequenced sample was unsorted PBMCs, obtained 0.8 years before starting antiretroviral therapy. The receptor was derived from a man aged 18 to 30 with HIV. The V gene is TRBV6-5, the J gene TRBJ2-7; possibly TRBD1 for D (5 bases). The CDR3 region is CASSRRQGSYEQYF. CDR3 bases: TGTGCCAGCAGTCGTCGCCAGGGCTCCTACGAGCAGTACTTC.